These 30 T cell receptor beta chains share one sample of origin, sequenced in a study of blood T cell repertoires in COVID-19. Profiling relied on immunoSEQ multiplex PCR, and the TCRdb table lists in-frame clones only, not all of them. The sample includes 150,000 to 200,000 clones, roughly 85% seen only once; the top ten take about a sixth. The sample was PBMCs or T cells enriched from blood (not recorded which). The origin of the receptors is a man aged 60-69 years who had recovered from COVID-19.

The chain has TRBV2 and TRBJ1-6; tentative D call: TRBD1 (5 bases). This CDR3 is 13 amino acids long. In germline, CDR1 is SNHLY, CDR2 FYNNEI. V lost 4 bases, J lost 6 bases, and 7 bases lay in between. The CDR3 DNA reads TGTGCCAGCAGTGGACAGCTTAATTCACCCCTCCACTTT. Its protein product is CASSGQLNSPLHF. The full variable domain, in which reference TRBV2 and TRBJ1-6 provide the parts outside the CDR3, is EPEVTQTPSHQVTQMGQEVILRCVPISNHLYFYWYRQILGQKVEFLVSFYNNEISEKSEIFDDQFSVERPDGSNFTLKIRSTKLEDSAMYFCASSGQLNSPLHFGNGTRLTVT.

The rearrangement links TRBV10-3 to TRBJ2-2; 8 nucleotides agree with TRBD2. The CDR3 contains 13 residues. The V and J ends lost 10 bases and 6 bases, in that order; junction bases with no gene match: 7. Per the germline V gene, CDR1 is ENHRY and CDR2 is SYGVKD. For the CDR3, the DNA is TGTGCCACCCGGACTAGCACTTCCGGGGAGCTGTTTTTT. As protein: CATRTSTSGELFF.

This chain joins TRBV5-1 and TRBJ1-6; perhaps TRBD1 as D (5 bases). Germline lookup yields CDR1 SGHRS and CDR2 YFSETQ. There are 15 residues in the CDR3. V was pared by 0 bases and J by 5 bases, with 9 bases between. DNA of the CDR3: TGCGCCAGCAGCTTGGTAGGGGCCAATAATTCACCCCTCCACTTT. This encodes CASSLVGANNSPLHF.

In nucleotides, the CDR3 is TGTGCCAGCAGCTTCGGGGGGGCGAGGGGCTACACCTTC. It specifies CASSFGGARGYTF. This chain uses TRBV7-2 with TRBJ1-2; a weak D match, TRBD1 (6 bases). The V gene's germline CDR1 is SGHTA and CDR2 FQGNSA. The CDR3 length is 13 residues. The V gene lost 3 bases and the J gene lost 8 bases, with 13 bases spanning the gap.

The chain carries TRBV7-6 and TRBJ2-5, with TRBD1 identical over 7 bases. This CDR3 comprises 19 residues. V lost 5 bases to trimming and J lost 0 bases; unmatched junction nucleotides: 18. Germline CDR1 SGHVS, CDR2 FNYEAQ. CDR3 sequence reads: CASSPTPKLGTVYQETQYF. The DNA of the CDR3 is TGTGCCAGCAGCCCCACACCCAAACTCGGGACAGTGTACCAAGAGACCCAGTACTTC.

The gene calls are TRBV19 and TRBJ2-7; D is perhaps TRBD1 (8 bases). Trimming pared 5 bases from V and 2 bases from J, leaving 16 bases between. The germline CDR1 and CDR2 sequences are LNHDA and SQIVND (reference sequence). The CDR3 contains 15 residues. CDR3 DNA: TGTGCCAGTAGTCCTGGACAGGGACTACCCTACGAGCAGTACTTC. Translated, it gives CASSPGQGLPYEQYF.

The V call is TRBV7-2, the J call TRBJ2-7; D uncertain. This CDR3 has 12 residues. V lost 3 bases and J lost 0, with 3 bases in between. CDR1 SGHTA and CDR2 FQGNSA come from the germline V gene. The CDR3 reads CASSFSSYEQYF. The CDR3 nucleotides are TGTGCCAGCAGCTTCAGCTCCTACGAGCAGTACTTC.

The gene calls are TRBV10-3 and TRBJ1-6; possibly TRBD1 for D (5 bases). This CDR3 spans 15 amino acids. The V gene lost 2 bases and the J gene lost 7 bases, with 12 bases spanning the gap. Germline V gene lookup returns CDR1 ENHRY and CDR2 SYGVKD. CDR3 residues: CAISEREGKNSPLHF. CDR3 sequence (DNA): TGTGCCATCAGTGAGAGGGAGGGGAAGAATTCACCCCTCCACTTT.

The rearrangement uses TRBV28 and TRBJ1-2; possibly TRBD1 for D (6 bases). There are 14 residues in the CDR3. Trimming left V 8 bases short and J 1 base short, with 14 bases between. Germline assignment: CDR1 MDHEN and CDR2 SYDVKM. CDR3 in DNA: TGTGCCAGCCGCGGGGGGGCGCGTAACTATGGCTACACCTTC. The encoded protein is CASRGGARNYGYTF.

The rearrangement uses TRBV19 and TRBJ2-4, with 10 bases aligning to TRBD2. Germline assignment: CDR1 LNHDA and CDR2 SQIVND (reference sequence). The junction had 3 bases not matched to a gene; V was cut back by 7 bases and J by 0 bases. This CDR3 contains 15 residues. The CDR3 DNA follows: TGTGCCAGTAAAACTAGCGGGGAAGCCAAAAACATTCAGTACTTC. This translates into CASKTSGEAKNIQYF.

In this sample, this clone turned up a few times. The chain carries TRBV19 and TRBJ1-5, with a possible D match to TRBD1 (6 bases). Germline V gene lookup returns CDR1 LNHDA and CDR2 SQIVND (reference sequence). With 6 bases removed from V and 0 bases from J, the gap between germline ends came to 21 bases. The CDR3 is 18 residues long. The CDR3: CASRRRRDTIDSNQPQHF. The CDR3 region has the DNA TGTGCCAGTAGACGGAGACGGGACACAATCGATAGCAATCAGCCCCAGCATTTT.

The chain links TRBV5-4 to TRBJ2-7; D call uncertain. CDR1 and CDR2 from the germline V gene are SGHNT and YYREEE (reference sequence). The CDR3 has 13 residues. The germline V and J ends were trimmed by 4 bases and 3 bases, with 11 bases remaining between them. The CDR3 protein is CASSIPEVYEQYF. The DNA of the CDR3 is TGTGCCAGCAGCATCCCCGAGGTCTACGAGCAGTACTTC. The variable domain in full, completed from reference TRBV5-4 and TRBJ2-7, reads ETGVTQSPTHLIKTRGQQVTLRCSSQSGHNTVSWYQQALGQGPQFIFQYYREEENGRGNFPPRFSGLQFPNYSSELNVNALELDDSALYLCASSIPEVYEQYFGPGTRLTVT.

The CDR3 DNA is TGTGCCTGGGCCCCACTAGCGGGATATCGCCAAGAGACCCAGTACTTC. Its protein product is CAWAPLAGYRQETQYF. The chain recombines TRBV30 with TRBJ2-5; 10 nucleotides agree with TRBD2. Per germline, CDR1 GTSNPN and CDR2 SVGIG (reference sequence). The ends lost 5 bases at V and 1 base at J; junction bases unmatched: 10. This CDR3 contains 16 residues. Full variable domain (missing parts from reference TRBV30 and TRBJ2-5): SQTIHQWPATLVQPVGSPLSLECTVEGTSNPNLYWYRQAAGRGLQLLFYSVGIGQISSEVPQNLSASRPQDRQFILSSKKLLLSDSGFYLCAWAPLAGYRQETQYFGPGTRLLVL.

The chain links TRBV28 to TRBJ1-6; TRBD1 matches 12 bases. Germline V gene data show CDR1 as MDHEN and CDR2 as SYDVKM. Germline trimming cut 3 bases from V and 10 bases from J; bases unmatched to any gene: 7. The CDR3 totals 16 residues. Here the CDR3 DNA reads TGTGCCAGCAGTTTGGGACAGGGGGCGGTAGGCTCACCCCTCCACTTT. Its translation: CASSLGQGAVGSPLHF.

The chain couples TRBV5-4 to TRBJ1-2; TRBD1 might be the D (5 bases). Trimming removed 6 bases from V and 4 bases from J, with 16 bases in between. Germline-derived CDR1 and CDR2 are SGHNT and YYREEE (reference sequence). The CDR3 has 14 amino acids. CDR3 region: CASTKGRGGYGYTF. CDR3 coding DNA: TGTGCCAGCACCAAGGGTAGGGGAGGCTATGGCTACACCTTC.

The chain has TRBV7-2 and TRBJ2-1, with a possible D match to TRBD2 (5 bases). Trimming took 0 bases from V and 4 from J, leaving 13 bases between them. The CDR3 loop spans 16 amino acids. CDR1 and CDR2 from the germline V gene are SGHTA and FQGNSA. This CDR3 is CASSLAVGIEYNEQFF. CDR3 in DNA: TGTGCCAGCAGCTTAGCCGTCGGGATCGAGTACAATGAGCAGTTCTTC.

The rearrangement links TRBV5-4 to TRBJ1-2; D might be TRBD1 (6 bases). This CDR3 is 13 amino acids long. In germline, CDR1 is SGHNT, CDR2 YYREEE (reference sequence). V shed 4 bases and J shed 8 bases, with 15 bases lying between them. The CDR3 nucleotides read TGTGCCAGCAGCCCCGGACAGATAGTGGGCTACACCTTC. It specifies CASSPGQIVGYTF.

This rearrangement joins TRBV19 to TRBJ2-2; 7 nucleotides align to TRBD1. Germline trimming cut 5 bases from V and 2 bases from J; bases unmatched to any gene: 2. The CDR3 runs to 14 residues. The germline V gene has CDR1 LNHDA and CDR2 SQIVND (reference sequence). DNA for the CDR3: TGTGCCAGTAGTCGACAGGGCAACACCGGGGAGCTGTTTTTT. It encodes CASSRQGNTGELFF. Looking up the rest from reference TRBV19 and TRBJ2-2 gives the full variable domain: DGGITQSPKYLFRKEGQNVTLSCEQNLNHDAMYWYRQDPGQGLRLIYYSQIVNDFQKGDIAEGYSVSREKKESFPLTVTSAQKNPTAFYLCASSRQGNTGELFFGEGSRLTVL.

In this sample, this clone turned up once. The chain uses TRBV7-2 and TRBJ1-5; D is possibly TRBD1 (5 bases). Trimming took 0 bases from V and 4 from J, leaving 16 bases between them. From germline, CDR1 is SGHTA and CDR2 FQGNSA. CDR3 length: 17 amino acids. The CDR3, as DNA: TGTGCCAGCAGCTTAGCTATCGGACGGGGGAGGAATCAGCCCCAGCATTTT. Residues: CASSLAIGRGRNQPQHF.

V gene TRBV7-3 combines with J gene TRBJ2-1; possibly TRBD1 for D (5 bases). V lost 2 bases and J 10 bases, leaving 18 bases between the germline ends. This CDR3 is 15 amino acids long. Germline values: CDR1 SGHTA, CDR2 FQGTGA. Here the CDR3 reads CASSLRPRQLPEQFF. CDR3 sequence (DNA): TGTGCCAGCAGCTTACGGCCCAGACAGCTTCCAGAGCAGTTCTTC.

The chain joins TRBV6-2 or TRBV6-3 to TRBJ2-7, with a possible D match to TRBD1 (6 bases). Trimming pared 7 bases from V and 2 bases from J, leaving 18 bases between. CDR1 MNHEY and CDR2 SVGEGT come from the germline V gene. The CDR3 loop spans 15 amino acids. CDR3 nucleotide sequence: TGTGCCAGCACCCCGGACAGTTCCCGACCCTACGAGCAGTACTTC. Its translation is CASTPDSSRPYEQYF.

The rearrangement joins TRBV28 to TRBJ2-7, with 7 nucleotides matching TRBD1. With 3 bases clipped from V and 6 bases from J, the junction kept 8 bases outside the gene matches. Germline assignment: CDR1 MDHEN and CDR2 SYDVKM. This CDR3 spans 14 amino acids. CDR3 in DNA: TGTGCCAGCAGTTTGACAGGGCCTGGGGTCGAGCAGTACTTC. Its translation is CASSLTGPGVEQYF.

The genes are TRBV30 and TRBJ2-5, with 12 bases matching TRBD2. CDR1 GTSNPN and CDR2 SVGIG come from the germline V gene (reference sequence). V was pared by 0 bases and J by 5 bases, with 4 bases of the junction left unmatched. The CDR3 has 15 amino acids. Written as DNA, the CDR3 is TGTGCCTGGAGTGTTCTAGCGGGGGGGTGGGAGACCCAGTACTTC. This encodes CAWSVLAGGWETQYF.

The V call is TRBV25-1, the J call TRBJ2-1, with TRBD2 identical over 7 bases. The CDR3 has 16 residues. Germline trimming cut 6 bases from V and 8 bases from J; bases unmatched to any gene: 16. CDR1 MGHDK and CDR2 SYGVNS come from the germline V gene. The CDR3 sequence: CASSELGRVGHDEQFF. The DNA for the CDR3 is TGTGCCAGCAGCGAACTGGGGAGGGTAGGACACGATGAGCAGTTCTTC. The variable domain in full, completed from reference TRBV25-1 and TRBJ2-1, reads EADIYQTPRYLVIGTGKKITLECSQTMGHDKMYWYQQDPGMELHLIHYSYGVNSTEKGDLSSESTVSRIRTEHFPLTLESARPSHTSQYLCASSELGRVGHDEQFFGPGTRLTVL.

The V call is TRBV6-6, the J call TRBJ1-2; tentative D call: TRBD1 (5 bases). The germline CDR1 and CDR2 sequences are MNHNY and SVGAGI (reference sequence). The CDR3 spans 13 residues. V lost 4 bases, J lost 0 bases, and 6 bases lay in between. This CDR3 reads CASSSRANYGYTF. Written as DNA, the CDR3 is TGTGCCAGCAGTTCCAGGGCTAACTATGGCTACACCTTC.

The CDR3 bases are TGTGCCAGCAGGGCCGGACAGGTCGCCGGAAACACCATATATTTT. Its protein product is CASRAGQVAGNTIYF. The chain uses TRBV6-5 and TRBJ1-3, with 7 nucleotides matching TRBD1. J lost 4 bases, V lost 6 bases, and 9 bases had no gene match. CDR1 is MNHEY, CDR2 SVGAGI, per germline. The CDR3 has 15 residues.

In its sample, this clone was seen once. The chain uses TRBV7-2 and TRBJ2-1; the D gene is possibly TRBD2 (6 bases). CDR1 is SGHTA, CDR2 FQGNSA, per germline. The CDR3 has 13 residues. Deletions cut 1 base from V and 10 bases from J, with 11 bases between. The CDR3 DNA sequence: TGTGCCAGCAGCTTAGTAGGCGGGATCGAGCAGTTCTTC. Amino acid sequence: CASSLVGGIEQFF.

This clone appeared once. The chain carries TRBV6-1 and TRBJ2-5; D is possibly TRBD1 (6 bases). CDR1 and CDR2 from the germline V gene are MNHNS and SASEGT. CDR3 size: 15 residues. Trimming removed 2 bases at V and 4 bases at J, with 14 bases between. The CDR3 DNA reads as TGTGCCAGCAGTGAAATGGGGACAATACGAGAGACCCAGTACTTC. This sequence encodes CASSEMGTIRETQYF.

CDR3 in DNA: TGTGCCAGCAGTATCGACAGGGCGAGTCACGAGCAGTACTTC. Translating it yields CASSIDRASHEQYF. The chain links TRBV27 to TRBJ2-7; 7 bases agree with TRBD1. CDR1 and CDR2 from the germline V gene are MNHEY and SMNVEV (reference sequence). The CDR3 extends over 14 amino acids. Trimming took 5 bases from V and 5 from J; bases not matched to a gene: 9.

The V call is TRBV7-9, the J call TRBJ2-2, with 9 bases fitting TRBD2. CDR3 length equals 15 residues. Germline V lookup: CDR1 SEHNR, CDR2 FQNEAQ (reference sequence). Trimming removed 3 bases from V and 4 bases from J; junction bases left unmatched: 3. The DNA of the CDR3 is TGTGCCAGCAGCTTCGGACTAGCGATCACCGGGGAGCTGTTTTTT. This translates into CASSFGLAITGELFF.